The rows below give T cell receptor beta chains drawn from one sample of a study of Ad26.COV2.S vaccination and SARS-CoV-2 variants. TCRdb's copy holds only in-frame clones and misses some; the assay was immunoSEQ multiplex PCR. This table holds hundreds of thousands of clones, roughly nine tenths found once. The input for sequencing was peripheral blood, taken in a trial of Ad26.COV2.S vaccine versus placebo. All receptors come from a person aged 18-60 years who received the Ad26.COV2.S COVID-19 vaccine or a placebo. Both conserved end residues are part of each CDR3. The D gene is left open where the match is weak. Clone size is shown for a subset of rows, as once, few, many or a class of expanded clone.

>TRBV4-1|21|TRBJ2-1|TRBD2|NA
TGCGCCAGCAGCCAAGAAAGAGTCCGTATATCGGGGACTAGCGGTTACAATGAGCAGTTCTTC
CASSQERVRISGTSGYNEQFF
>TRBV7-9|15|TRBJ2-1|NA|NA
TGTGCCAGCAGCTTCGTGGGGGGGCGAGTCAATGAGCAGTTCTTC
CASSFVGGRVNEQFF
>TRBV7-6|16|TRBJ1-6|TRBD1|NA
TGTGCCAGCAGCTTAGGTAGAGGACAGGGCAATTCACCCCTCCACTTT
CASSLGRGQGNSPLHF
>TRBV5-1|12|TRBJ2-5|NA|NA
TGCGCCAGCAGCCAGGAACAAGAGACCCAGTACTTC
CASSQEQETQYF
>TRBV2|15|TRBJ1-2|NA|NA
TGTGCCAGCAGTGAAGGGGTCGGGACGGCCTATGGCTACACCTTC
CASSEGVGTAYGYTF
>TRBV19|16|TRBJ2-3|NA|few
TGTGCCAGTAGGCCTCGAGGGGACCCTAGCACAGATACGCAGTATTTT
CASRPRGDPSTDTQYF
>TRBV5-4|14|TRBJ2-7|NA|NA
TGTGCCAGCAGCCGGGTTAAGGGAACCTACGAGCAGTACTTC
CASSRVKGTYEQYF
>TRBV9|15|TRBJ2-5|NA|NA
TGTGCCAGCAGCGTAGGGGCAGGGCCACAAGAGACCCAGTACTTC
CASSVGAGPQETQYF
>TRBV27|15|TRBJ1-2|NA|NA
TGTGCCAGCAGTCCCCAGGGACGAGCTAACTATGGCTACACCTTC
CASSPQGRANYGYTF
>TRBV29-1|13|TRBJ1-1|NA|NA
TGCAGCGGCGGACAGCTCTTGAACACTGAAGCTTTCTTT
CSGGQLLNTEAFF
>TRBV5-1|15|TRBJ1-2|TRBD1|NA
TGCGCCAGCAGCTTGGGCCAGGGGGTCAACTATGGCTACACCTTC
CASSLGQGVNYGYTF
>TRBV5-4|15|TRBJ2-3|TRBD1|NA
TGTGCCAGCAGCCTAAGGACAGGGGGAATAGATACGCAGTATTTT
CASSLRTGGIDTQYF
>TRBV9|17|TRBJ2-1|NA|once
TGTGCCAGCAGCGTAGCTGCTCGGGTGGGCCCCTACAATGAGCAGTTCTTC
CASSVAARVGPYNEQFF
>TRBV28|15|TRBJ2-7|TRBD1|NA
TGTGCCAGCAGTTCAACAGGGGTCCGCTCCTACGAGCAGTACTTC
CASSSTGVRSYEQYF
>TRBV18|13|TRBJ1-1|NA|NA
TGTGCCAGCTCACCAAACAGGGACACTGAAGCTTTCTTT
CASSPNRDTEAFF
>TRBV7-8|15|TRBJ1-5|NA|NA
TGTGCCAGCAGCTTGGGCAGACGGCCGAATCAGCCCCAGCATTTT
CASSLGRRPNQPQHF
>TRBV5-1|14|TRBJ1-1|NA|few
TGCGCCAGCAGCTTCCCGGAGATGAACACTGAAGCTTTCTTT
CASSFPEMNTEAFF
>TRBV7-7|14|TRBJ2-5|NA|NA
TGTGCTAGCAGCGACTGGGACTACCAAGAGACCCAGTACTTC
CASSDWDYQETQYF
>TRBV7-6|14|TRBJ2-1|NA|NA
TGTGCCAGCAGCTTAGGTTCAGACTACAATGAGCAGTTCTTC
CASSLGSDYNEQFF
>TRBV19|16|TRBJ1-1|NA|NA
TGTGCCAGTAAGGGGTCGGGGGTACGGGGGAACACTGAAGCTTTCTTT
CASKGSGVRGNTEAFF
>TRBV6-5|14|TRBJ1-5|NA|few
TGTGCCAGCAACGGCCCCAGGGAGTCCCAGCCCCAGCATTTT
CASNGPRESQPQHF
>TRBV5-1|17|TRBJ2-3|TRBD2|NA
TGCGCCAGCAGCTATCCGGGAAGCGGGGGCTACACAGATACGCAGTATTTT
CASSYPGSGGYTDTQYF
>TRBV7-2|14|TRBJ1-1|NA|NA
TGTGCCAGCAGCTTTGGCAGACTGAACACTGAAGCTTTCTTT
CASSFGRLNTEAFF
>TRBV2|15|TRBJ1-5|TRBD1|NA
TGTGCCAGCAGGACAGGGAGGGATGTCAATCAGCCCCAGCATTTT
CASRTGRDVNQPQHF
>TRBV5-1|15|TRBJ1-5|NA|NA
TGCGCCAGCAGCCCAGACGGAAATAGCAATCAGCCCCAGCATTTT
CASSPDGNSNQPQHF
>TRBV20-1|13|TRBJ2-5|NA|NA
TGCAGTGCTAGTAGTGGCCTCCAAGAGACCCAGTACTTC
CSASSGLQETQYF
>TRBV7-9|14|TRBJ1-3|NA|NA
TGTGCCAGCAGCTTAGCGTCTGCTGGAAACACCATATATTTT
CASSLASAGNTIYF
>TRBV7-8|13|TRBJ1-2|TRBD1|NA
TGTGCCAGCAGCTTAGGGGACAGGGTCGGCTACACCTTC
CASSLGDRVGYTF
>TRBV5-4|15|TRBJ2-5|TRBD2|once
TGTGCCAGCAGCTTCTGGGGCGGAGCGGGGGAGACCCAGTACTTC
CASSFWGGAGETQYF
>TRBV30|17|TRBJ1-3|NA|NA
TGTGCCTGGAGTGACTGGGCAGGCAGCTCCTCTGGAAACACCATATATTTT
CAWSDWAGSSSGNTIYF
>TRBV6-1|15|TRBJ1-2|NA|NA
TGTGCCAGCAGTGAAGATGCAGGGCTTAACTATGGCTACACCTTC
CASSEDAGLNYGYTF
>TRBV7-2|15|TRBJ2-1|TRBD2|NA
TGTGCCAGCAGCCCGAGGACTAGTGTTTTCTATGAGCAGTTCTTC
CASSPRTSVFYEQFF
>TRBV13|14|TRBJ2-5|NA|NA
TGTGCCAGCAGCTTAGGGAGACAGTTAGAGACCCAGTACTTC
CASSLGRQLETQYF
>TRBV5-1|16|TRBJ2-5|TRBD2|NA
TGCGCCAGCAGCTTGCGCCTAGCGGGGGAACTAGAGACCCAGTACTTC
CASSLRLAGELETQYF
>TRBV6-4|15|TRBJ1-6|NA|NA
TGTGCCAGCAGTCATTCATTGGAGAGGAATTCACCCCTCCACTTT
CASSHSLERNSPLHF
>TRBV4-3|13|TRBJ2-5|NA|NA
TGCGCCAGCAGCCAACATGAACAAGAGACCCAGTACTTC
CASSQHEQETQYF
>TRBV3-1/TRBV3-2|17|TRBJ2-3|NA|NA
TGTGCCAGCAGCCAAGATCGGACTCAAGGAGTCACAGATACGCAGTATTTT
CASSQDRTQGVTDTQYF
>TRBV6-2/TRBV6-3|17|TRBJ2-5|NA|few
TGTGCCAGCAGCCCGACCAAAGCAGACTGGATCCAAGAGACCCAGTACTTC
CASSPTKADWIQETQYF
>TRBV12-5|13|TRBJ2-5|TRBD1|once
TGTGCTAGTGGCCCCACAGGGGTTGAGACCCAGTACTTC
CASGPTGVETQYF
>TRBV29-1|11|TRBJ1-2|NA|NA
TGCAGCGTTTCCCGGACGAGGGGCTACACCTTC
CSVSRTRGYTF
>TRBV27|17|TRBJ2-3|TRBD1|NA
TGTGCCAGCAGTCTCCGGACAGGGCGAACTAGCACAGATACGCAGTATTTT
CASSLRTGRTSTDTQYF
>TRBV11-2|16|TRBJ2-1|NA|NA
TGTGCCAGCAGCTTAGGTGTGGGTTCAAAATACAATGAGCAGTTCTTC
CASSLGVGSKYNEQFF
>TRBV4-1|15|TRBJ1-2|TRBD1|NA
TGCGCCAGCAGCCAAAAGAGGGAGGGGGCGTCCAGCTACACCTTC
CASSQKREGASSYTF
>TRBV9|16|TRBJ1-2|TRBD1|NA
TGTGCCAGCAATCGAATACAGGGGGAAACCAACTATGGCTACACCTTC
CASNRIQGETNYGYTF
>TRBV5-1|15|TRBJ2-1|NA|NA
TGCGCCAGCAGCTTGGAGGGCTACTCCGGGAATGAGCAGTTCTTC
CASSLEGYSGNEQFF
>TRBV6-1|16|TRBJ2-7|TRBD1|few
TGTGCCAGCAGTGAAGCGCCGGGACAGGGGGCAGGCGAGCAGTACTTC
CASSEAPGQGAGEQYF
>TRBV27|14|TRBJ2-7|NA|NA
TGTGCCAGCAGTTTACGCCTAAGGCCATACGAGCAGTACTTC
CASSLRLRPYEQYF
>TRBV7-2|17|TRBJ1-5|NA|NA
TGTGCCAGCAGCTTAAGGGCGGCGGCTAATAGCAATCAGCCCCAGCATTTT
CASSLRAAANSNQPQHF
>TRBV24-1|13|TRBJ1-4|TRBD1|NA
TGTGCCACCAGTGACCAGGGGGGGGAAAAACTGTTTTTT
CATSDQGGEKLFF
>TRBV5-1|16|TRBJ1-6|NA|NA
TGCGCCAGCAGCTTGTTAGGGCAGGGGAGAGAATCACCCCTCCACTTT
CASSLLGQGRESPLHF
>TRBV4-1|13|TRBJ2-1|NA|NA
TGCGCCAGCAGCCTATCACGAGTCAATGAGCAGTTCTTC
CASSLSRVNEQFF
>TRBV7-3|16|TRBJ2-1|TRBD1|once
TGTGCCAGCAGCTTAAACAGGGGATCGTCCTACAATGAGCAGTTCTTC
CASSLNRGSSYNEQFF